The clone carrying this T cell receptor beta chain was counted ten times or more. Its antigen is not known. In the library, individual cDNA molecules carried attached unique molecular identifiers. TCRdb redid the calling of the 5' RACE reads with MiXCR, one entry per CDR3 protein. In the table there are roughly 61,000 distinct CDR3 sequences, roughly 10% of which are singletons. This sample is drawn from a study of early T cells in non-severe SARS-CoV-2 infection. Overall study findings and caveats: Private and CD4 specificities were missed by VDJdb matching, which favored anti-spike CD8 responses.

V was clipped by 0 bases and J by 3 bases, with 9 bases between them. This CDR3 spans 15 amino acids. The germline CDR1 and CDR2 sequences are DFQATT and SNEGSKA (reference sequence). The sample consisted of whole blood. The V gene is TRBV20-1, the J gene TRBJ1-6, with D uncertain. This TCR was sampled from an adult who was a healthcare worker with PCR-confirmed SARS-CoV-2 infection or an uninfected control (not recorded which). CDR3 DNA sequence: TGCAGTGCTAGAGATGGATTAGGCTATAATTCACCCCTCCACTTT. It translates to CSARDGLGYNSPLHF.